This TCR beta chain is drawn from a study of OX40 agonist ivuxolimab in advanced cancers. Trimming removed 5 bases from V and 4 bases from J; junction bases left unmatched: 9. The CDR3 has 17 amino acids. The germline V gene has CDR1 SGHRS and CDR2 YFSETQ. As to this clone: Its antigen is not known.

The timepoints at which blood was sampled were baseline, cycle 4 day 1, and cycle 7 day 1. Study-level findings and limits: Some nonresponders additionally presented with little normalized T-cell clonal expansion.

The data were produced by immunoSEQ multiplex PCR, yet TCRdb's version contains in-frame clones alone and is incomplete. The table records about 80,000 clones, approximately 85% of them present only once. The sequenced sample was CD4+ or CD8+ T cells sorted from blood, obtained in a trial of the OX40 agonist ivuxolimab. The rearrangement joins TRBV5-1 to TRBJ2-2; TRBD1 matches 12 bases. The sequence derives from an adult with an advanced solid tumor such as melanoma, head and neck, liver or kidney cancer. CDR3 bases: TGCGCCAGCAGTCCCGGGACAGGGGGCCCTTTCACCGGGGAGCTGTTTTTT. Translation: CASSPGTGGPFTGELFF.